This T cell receptor (beta chain) was observed in a study of shared clonotypes between healthy human individuals (dated by TCRdb to the early 2020s). In the study overall: The cohort included three men and a couple of women between 18 and 49 years of age. Each donor's leukapheresis produced roughly between about 0.8 and 10 billion PBMCs. To estimate repertoire size and how much clonotypes are shared between individuals, the study performed deep sequencing of blood TCR repertoires from about five healthy adults. Different laboratories and diverse techniques were used to prepare libraries and sequence TCR repertoires, to increase sequencing depth and limit assay-specific biases. For each donor, CD4 naive and CD4 memory were each given three plates, CD8 naive was given two plates, and CD8 memory was given one plate. Results and caveats for the whole study, not just this receptor: Even with the large sequencing depth, rarefaction of the sorted-subset datasets indicated that sequencing was incomplete. Estimated clonotype richness was generally larger for naive than for memory subsets. Sampling was restricted to blood, and TCR repertoires in tissues likely differ from the TCR repertoires found in blood. Pairwise subsampling led to the expectation that sequencing depth would affect the degree of clonotype sharing among donors. When a handful of donors were compared, the shared fraction of clonotypes was about 5.5% for naive CD4, 3% to 4% for naive CD8, 2.3% for memory CD4, and under 0.5% for memory CD8. Because the study included only a small number of donors, the genetic and exposure-history diversity represented was limited. Clonotypes shared by all four sorted-subset donors showed higher generation probabilities than non-shared clonotypes.

V and J are trimmed by 1 base and 8 bases, and the gene matches miss 8 bases of the junction. The germline V gene sets CDR1 to SGHTA and CDR2 to FQGNSA. The CDR3 contains 15 residues, cysteine and phenylalanine counted. Solely the CDR3 DNA is kept, with 45 bases framed from the first base. TCR CDR3 regions were amplified from genomic DNA by multiplex PCR using the deep immunoSEQ assay. Genomic DNA extracted from each cell subset was distributed evenly over all wells of several immunoSEQ 96-well plates, and each plate served as one replicate. Each replicate PCR for sorted subsets received around 200 ng genomic DNA, equal to tens of thousands of T cell genomes. Purified libraries were measured with a Qubit 3.0 fluorometer, size-checked on a Bioanalyzer 2100, and measured again with the KAPA Library Quantification kit. A separate single-read 150-cycle Illumina NextSeq 550 flow cell was used to sequence each immunoSEQ 96-well plate. The original pipeline was this. Because only junctional sequences without quality scores were contained in the immunoSEQ output, filtering matching that applied to full-length reads could not be performed. To assign V/J genes and CDR3, sequences were annotated against IMGT germline references using PyIR, a Python wrapper for IgBLAST v1.9. Any read was removed if the V/J assignment was weak (E-value above 1e-6), the CDR3 was missing, or the read contained stop codons, out-of-frame junctions, or ambiguous translated residues. V3J clonotypes were defined as sequences sharing the same inferred V gene, J gene, and CDR3 amino acid sequence. Percentage overlap between repertoires was calculated by dividing the number of shared unique clonotypes by the size of the smaller repertoire. RTK rarefaction, the Chao1 estimator, and Recon v2.1 estimates of unobserved clonotypes were used to assess repertoire richness. Generation probabilities were computed with OLGA for all TCRbeta clonotypes obtained by the gDNA method from four donors. Here the immuneACCESS table is served through TCRdb, limited to in-frame sequences with V and J called. Missing clones are a known gap in these copies; in checked studies unresolved V genes cover under half, and the rest lacks a known reason. V and J calls and clone size are those listed in that table; D and trimming were worked out from the DNA. Here the sample has about a million clones; around 77% occur a single time. The top ten clones comprise 0.89% of the sample.

As for this clone: The target of this receptor is not known. The record has no base qualities; no much larger clone is one base away.

Healthy HIV-negative adults with no recently reported acute infections or vaccinations were included as donors. Only Caucasian adults living in Nashville, Tennessee, USA were represented among the donors. Magnetic negative selection was used to enrich CD4+ T cells, after which naive cells were positively selected on CD45RA and the negative fraction became the memory subset. After blood collection by leukapheresis, PBMCs were isolated using Ficoll-Histopaque density gradient centrifugation and then cryopreserved in the vapor phase of liquid nitrogen. Analytical flow cytometry was used to check the purity and quantity of every magnetically sorted T cell population. Genomic DNA was isolated from every sorted fraction and measured by UV absorbance on a Nanodrop 2000c.

The rearrangement combines TRBV7-2 with TRBJ1-2, with 9 junctional bases fitting TRBD1. Sequencing input: memory CD4+ T cells from PBMCs. The cell subset or site label corresponds to: CD45RA-negative fraction. This receptor was obtained from a man between 18 and 29 years old in good health. Some clones in this sample may be carry-over from other donors' samples. The CDR3 protein sequence reads: CASSLEGGQGYGYTF. The nucleotide sequence is given as TGTGCCAGCAGCTTAGAGGGCGGACAGGGGTACGGCTACACCTTC.